The 18 T cell receptor beta chains listed next were all sequenced from one sample in a study of blood T cell repertoires in COVID-19. TCRdb keeps only in-frame clones here, not all; method: immunoSEQ multiplex PCR. Of approximately 150,000 clones in the sample, around 83% were seen once. The specimen was peripheral blood. Receptors originate from a woman between 45 and 65 years old with COVID-19, enrolled during active disease.

This clone has ten or more counts. V usage is TRBV19 and J usage is TRBJ2-1; 15 bases map to TRBD2. This CDR3 has 15 amino acids. The junction had 8 bases not matched to a gene; V was cut back by 11 bases and J by 6 bases. Germline V gene data show CDR1 as LNHDA and CDR2 as SQIVND (reference sequence). The CDR3 loop reads CAGGLAGGLGNEQFF. CDR3 sequence (DNA): TGTGCCGGCGGACTAGCGGGGGGGCTGGGCAATGAGCAGTTCTTC.

This rearrangement joins TRBV3-1 (or the pseudogene TRBV3-2) to TRBJ1-1; the D gene is possibly TRBD1 (6 bases). The germline V gene encodes CDR1 LGHDT and CDR2 YNNKEL (reference sequence). The CDR3 length is 14 residues. V was trimmed by 5 bases and J by 1 base, leaving 11 bases between them. The DNA of the CDR3 is TGTGCCAGCAGCGAGACGGACAGGAACACTGAAGCTTTCTTT. Residues: CASSETDRNTEAFF.

The chain has TRBV18 and TRBJ2-1; D might be TRBD1 (6 bases). V was shortened by 3 bases and J by 6 bases, with 18 bases between the two germline ends. The CDR3 is 16 amino acids. The V gene's germline CDR1 is KGHSH and CDR2 LQKENI. Here the CDR3 reads CASSPSRTDRSNEQFF. CDR3 sequence (DNA): TGTGCCAGCTCACCTTCACGGACTGACAGGAGCAATGAGCAGTTCTTC.

This clone showed up just once. The chain couples TRBV18 to TRBJ2-3; perhaps TRBD1 as D (6 bases). With 0 bases removed from V and 9 bases from J, the gap between germline ends came to 19 bases. Germline assignment: CDR1 KGHSH and CDR2 LQKENI. CDR3 length: 16 residues. CDR3 loop: CASSPPRGNPGETQYF. As DNA, the CDR3 is TGTGCCAGCTCACCACCCAGGGGAAACCCCGGAGAGACGCAGTATTTT.

The chain couples TRBV15 to TRBJ1-5; TRBD1 aligns across 10 bases. V shed 6 bases, J shed 8 bases, and the junction held 7 bases outside the gene matches. The germline gives CDR1 LNHNV, CDR2 YYDKDF (reference sequence). The CDR3 is 14 amino acids. CDR3 coding DNA: TGTGCCACCAGGCGGGACAGGGGAAGTGAGCCCCAGCATTTT. Amino acids: CATRRDRGSEPQHF.

V usage is TRBV7-2 and J usage is TRBJ2-3; TRBD2 matches at 11 bases. The CDR3 totals 17 residues. Germline V gene data show CDR1 as SGHTA and CDR2 as FQGNSA. The junction had 4 bases not matched to a gene; V was cut back by 1 base and J by 1 base. CDR3 in DNA: TGTGCCAGCAGCTTAGTAGCGGGGGGGCCTGGCACAGATACGCAGTATTTT. As protein: CASSLVAGGPGTDTQYF.

A few counts support this clone. The gene calls are TRBV10-1 and TRBJ1-5; possibly TRBD1 for D (5 bases). Germline V gene sequence: CDR1 WNHNN, CDR2 SYGVQD (reference sequence). V was clipped by 3 bases and J by 4 bases, with 19 bases between them. The CDR3 runs to 17 residues. The chain's CDR3 is CASSDYSGQDGNQPQHF. In DNA, the CDR3 is TGCGCCAGCAGTGATTATTCAGGGCAGGACGGAAATCAGCCCCAGCATTTT.

V is TRBV7-3 and J is TRBJ1-2; possibly TRBD1 for D (5 bases). Trimming removed 5 bases from V and 4 bases from J, with 11 bases in between. The V gene's germline CDR1 is SGHTA and CDR2 FQGTGA. This CDR3 region has 13 residues. The CDR3 loop reads CASSPQGGYGYTF. As DNA, the CDR3 is TGTGCCAGCAGCCCCCAGGGTGGCTATGGCTACACCTTC.

With regard to this clone: Other DNA sequences in this sample translate to the same CDR3. V gene TRBV5-1 combines with J gene TRBJ2-7; TRBD1 matches 9 bases. Trimming removed 1 base from V and 1 base from J; junction bases left unmatched: 3. In germline, CDR1 is SGHRS, CDR2 YFSETQ. CDR3 length equals 15 residues. CDR3 loop: CASSLTGTGSYEQYF. The CDR3 DNA reads as TGCGCCAGCAGCTTGACCGGGACAGGGTCCTACGAGCAGTACTTC.

The rearrangement joins TRBV27 to TRBJ2-1, with 7 positions matching TRBD2. Germline V CDR1 and CDR2: MNHEY, SMNVEV (reference sequence). V shed 7 bases, J shed 0 bases, and the junction held 6 bases outside the gene matches. This CDR3 spans 15 amino acids. The chain's CDR3 is CASTLGGGSYNEQFF. The CDR3 nucleotides are TGTGCCAGCACCCTCGGCGGGGGCTCCTACAATGAGCAGTTCTTC.

The chain uses TRBV14 and TRBJ1-4; a weak D match, TRBD1 (5 bases). The germline V and J ends were trimmed by 2 bases and 1 base, with 8 bases remaining between them. The V gene's germline CDR1 is SGHDN and CDR2 FVKESK. The CDR3 runs 15 residues. CDR3 in amino acids: CASSQQGQTNEKLFF. The CDR3 DNA follows: TGTGCCAGCAGCCAACAGGGCCAAACTAATGAAAAACTGTTTTTT.

V gene TRBV5-1 combines with J gene TRBJ1-5, with D possibly being TRBD1 (6 bases). Trimming took 1 base from V and 1 from J, leaving 21 bases between them. Germline V lookup: CDR1 SGHRS, CDR2 YFSETQ. CDR3 length: 19 residues. CDR3 region: CASSLIRDKGIASNQPQHF. The CDR3 nucleotides are TGCGCCAGCAGCTTGATCCGGGACAAAGGGATAGCGAGCAATCAGCCCCAGCATTTT.

The gene calls are TRBV11-2 and TRBJ2-5, with D maybe TRBD1 (5 bases). CDR3 length equals 13 residues. Germline V gives CDR1 SGHAT, CDR2 FQNNGV. Trimming took off 2 bases at V and 5 bases at J, with 9 bases between the two ends. The CDR3 reads CASSLTGMETQYF. The CDR3, as DNA: TGTGCCAGCAGCTTAACAGGAATGGAGACCCAGTACTTC.

The chain recombines TRBV6-6 with TRBJ1-5, with a weak D call TRBD1 (6 bases). There are 15 residues in the CDR3. The V end lost 3 bases, the J end lost 3 bases, and 12 bases lay between the germline ends. The germline V gene has CDR1 MNHNY and CDR2 SVGAGI (reference sequence). CDR3 sequence: CASSYIQGNNQPQHF. The CDR3 bases are TGTGCCAGCAGTTATATTCAGGGGAACAATCAGCCCCAGCATTTT.

The chain is built from TRBV27 and TRBJ1-6; D is unresolved. Germline values: CDR1 MNHEY, CDR2 SMNVEV (reference sequence). V was pared by 6 bases and J by 7 bases, with 19 bases between. There are 16 residues in the CDR3. The CDR3 sequence: CASSSEVGSNNSPLHF. CDR3 in DNA: TGTGCCAGCAGCTCGGAGGTTGGGAGCAACAATTCACCCCTCCACTTT.

The chain's CDR3 is CASSPQDNSYEQYF. The CDR3 DNA sequence: TGTGCCAGCTCACCCCAGGACAATAGCTACGAGCAGTACTTC. V and J are TRBV18 and TRBJ2-7; tentative D call: TRBD1 (5 bases). This CDR3 spans 14 amino acids. CDR1 is KGHSH, CDR2 LQKENI, per germline. The germline V and J ends were trimmed by 3 bases and 3 bases, with 12 bases remaining between them.

The chain's CDR3 is CASSQARVDAQETQYF. The CDR3, as DNA: TGCGCCAGCAGTCAAGCCAGGGTAGACGCACAAGAGACCCAGTACTTC. The rearrangement uses TRBV23-1 and TRBJ2-5; D might be TRBD1 (5 bases). TRBV23-1 is classed as an ORF, of uncertain function. The CDR3 consists of 16 residues. V dropped 2 bases and J dropped 2 bases, with 15 bases sitting between them.

The chain employs TRBV9 and TRBJ2-3; 9 positions agree with TRBD2. V shed 3 bases, J shed 9 bases, and the junction held 11 bases outside the gene matches. Germline-derived CDR1 and CDR2 are SGDLS and YYNGEE. This CDR3 is built from 15 residues. This chain's CDR3 is CASSGSLAGPGTQYF. The CDR3 DNA reads as TGTGCCAGCAGCGGATCACTAGCGGGCCCTGGGACGCAGTATTTT. Together with reference TRBV9 and TRBJ2-3, the CDR3 gives the full variable domain: DSGVTQTPKHLITATGQRVTLRCSPRSGDLSVYWYQQSLDQGLQFLIQYYNGEERAKGNILERFSAQQFPDLHSELNLSSLELGDSALYFCASSGSLAGPGTQYFGPGTRLTVL.